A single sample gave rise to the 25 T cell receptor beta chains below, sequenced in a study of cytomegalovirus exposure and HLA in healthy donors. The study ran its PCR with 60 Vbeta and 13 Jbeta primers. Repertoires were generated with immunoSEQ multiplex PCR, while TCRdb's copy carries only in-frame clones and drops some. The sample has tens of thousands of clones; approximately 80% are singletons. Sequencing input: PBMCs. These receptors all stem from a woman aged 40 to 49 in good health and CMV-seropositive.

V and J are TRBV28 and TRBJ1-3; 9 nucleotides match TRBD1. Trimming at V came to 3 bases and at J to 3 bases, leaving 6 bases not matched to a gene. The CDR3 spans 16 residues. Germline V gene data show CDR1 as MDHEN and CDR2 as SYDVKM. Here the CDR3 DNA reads TGTGCCAGCAGTTTGGGCGGACAGGGGTATGGAAACACCATATATTTT. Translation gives CASSLGGQGYGNTIYF.

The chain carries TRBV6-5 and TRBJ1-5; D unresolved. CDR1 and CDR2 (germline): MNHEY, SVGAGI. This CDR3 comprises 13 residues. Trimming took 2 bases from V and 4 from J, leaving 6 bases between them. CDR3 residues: CASSYRRNQPQHF. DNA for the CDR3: TGTGCCAGCAGTTACCGGCGGAATCAGCCCCAGCATTTT.

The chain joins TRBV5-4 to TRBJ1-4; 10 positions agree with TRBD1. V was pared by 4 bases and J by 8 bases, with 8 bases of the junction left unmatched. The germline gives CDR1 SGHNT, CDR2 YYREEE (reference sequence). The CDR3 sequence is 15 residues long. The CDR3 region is CASSMGTGVGEKLFF. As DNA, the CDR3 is TGTGCCAGCAGCATGGGGACAGGGGTGGGAGAAAAACTGTTTTTT.

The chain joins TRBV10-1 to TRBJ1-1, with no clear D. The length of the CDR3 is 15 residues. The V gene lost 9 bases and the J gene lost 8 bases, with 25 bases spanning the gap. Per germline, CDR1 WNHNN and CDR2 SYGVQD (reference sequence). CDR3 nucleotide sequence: TGCGCCAGAGTTAATGGGATGGGAGGACCTAGAGAAGCTTTCTTT. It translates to CARVNGMGGPREAFF.

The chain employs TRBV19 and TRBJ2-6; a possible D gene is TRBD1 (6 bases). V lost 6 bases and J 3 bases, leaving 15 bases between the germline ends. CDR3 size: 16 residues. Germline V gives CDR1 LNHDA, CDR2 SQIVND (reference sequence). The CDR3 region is CASRDRGYSGANVLTF. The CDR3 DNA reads TGTGCCAGTAGGGACAGAGGATATAGTGGGGCCAACGTCCTGACTTTC.

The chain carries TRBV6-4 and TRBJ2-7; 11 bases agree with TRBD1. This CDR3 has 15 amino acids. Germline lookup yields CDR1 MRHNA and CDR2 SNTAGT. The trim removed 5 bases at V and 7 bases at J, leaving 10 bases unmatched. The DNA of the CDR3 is TGTGCCAGCAGTCTATCCGGACAGGGGGCTGAAGAGCAGTACTTC. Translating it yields CASSLSGQGAEEQYF.

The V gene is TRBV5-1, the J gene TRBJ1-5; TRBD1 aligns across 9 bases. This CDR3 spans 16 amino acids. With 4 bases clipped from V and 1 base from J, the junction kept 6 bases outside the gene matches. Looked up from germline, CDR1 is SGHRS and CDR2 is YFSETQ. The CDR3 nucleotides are TGCGCCAGCAGCCCCGGGGACAGGGAAAGCAATCAGCCCCAGCATTTT. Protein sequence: CASSPGDRESNQPQHF.

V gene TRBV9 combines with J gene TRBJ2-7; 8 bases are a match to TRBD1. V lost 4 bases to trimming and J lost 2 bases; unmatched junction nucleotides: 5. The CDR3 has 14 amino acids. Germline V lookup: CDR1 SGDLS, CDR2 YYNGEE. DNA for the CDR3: TGTGCCAGCAGCCCGGGGACAGGCCCCTACGAGCAGTACTTC. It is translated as CASSPGTGPYEQYF.

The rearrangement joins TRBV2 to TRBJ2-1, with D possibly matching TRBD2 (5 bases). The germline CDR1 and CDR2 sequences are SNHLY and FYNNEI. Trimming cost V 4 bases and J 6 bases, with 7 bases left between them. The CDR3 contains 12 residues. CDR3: CASSGGLNEQFF. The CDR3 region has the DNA TGTGCCAGCAGTGGCGGACTCAATGAGCAGTTCTTC.

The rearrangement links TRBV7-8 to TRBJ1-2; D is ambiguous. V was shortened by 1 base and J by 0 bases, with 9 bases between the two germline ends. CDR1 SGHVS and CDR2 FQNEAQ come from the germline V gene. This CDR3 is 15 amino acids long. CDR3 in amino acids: CASSLVEASNYGYTF. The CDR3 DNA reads TGTGCCAGCAGCTTAGTTGAAGCCTCTAACTATGGCTACACCTTC.

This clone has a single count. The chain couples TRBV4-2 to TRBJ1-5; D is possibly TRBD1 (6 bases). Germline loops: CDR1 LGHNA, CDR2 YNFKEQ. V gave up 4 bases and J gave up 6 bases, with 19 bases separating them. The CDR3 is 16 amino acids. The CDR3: CASSPTQGLPAQPQHF. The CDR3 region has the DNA TGTGCCAGCAGCCCGACGCAGGGGTTACCGGCTCAGCCCCAGCATTTT.

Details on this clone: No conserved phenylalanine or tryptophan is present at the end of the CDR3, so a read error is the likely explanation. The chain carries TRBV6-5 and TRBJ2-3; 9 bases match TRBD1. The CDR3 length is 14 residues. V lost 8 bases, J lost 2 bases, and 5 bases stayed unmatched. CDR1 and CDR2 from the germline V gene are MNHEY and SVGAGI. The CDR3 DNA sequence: TGTGCCAGCGTGGGACAGGGAAACACAGATACGCAGTATCTT. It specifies CASVGQGNTDTQYL.

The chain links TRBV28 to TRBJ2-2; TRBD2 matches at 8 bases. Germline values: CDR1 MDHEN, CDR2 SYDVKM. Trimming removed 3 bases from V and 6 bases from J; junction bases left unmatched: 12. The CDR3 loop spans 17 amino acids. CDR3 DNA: TGTGCCAGCAGTTTGATTTATCGCGGGGGGAGGTCCGGGGAGCTGTTTTTT. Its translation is CASSLIYRGGRSGELFF.

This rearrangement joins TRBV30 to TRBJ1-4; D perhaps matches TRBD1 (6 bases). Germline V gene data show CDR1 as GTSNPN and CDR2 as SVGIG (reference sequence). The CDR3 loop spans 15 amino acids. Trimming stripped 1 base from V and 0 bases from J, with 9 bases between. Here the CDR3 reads CAWSETGATNEKLFF. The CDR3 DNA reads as TGTGCCTGGAGTGAGACAGGTGCAACTAATGAAAAACTGTTTTTT. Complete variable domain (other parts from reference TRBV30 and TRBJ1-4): SQTIHQWPATLVQPVGSPLSLECTVEGTSNPNLYWYRQAAGRGLQLLFYSVGIGQISSEVPQNLSASRPQDRQFILSSKKLLLSDSGFYLCAWSETGATNEKLFFGSGTQLSVL.

Written as DNA, the CDR3 is TGTGCCAGCAGATTTTCCGGCAATCAGCCCCAGCATTTT. Encoded protein: CASRFSGNQPQHF. The chain combines TRBV28 with TRBJ1-5; no firm D call. Trimming took 6 bases from V and 2 from J, leaving 8 bases between them. CDR1 and CDR2 from the germline V gene are MDHEN and SYDVKM. There are 13 residues in the CDR3.

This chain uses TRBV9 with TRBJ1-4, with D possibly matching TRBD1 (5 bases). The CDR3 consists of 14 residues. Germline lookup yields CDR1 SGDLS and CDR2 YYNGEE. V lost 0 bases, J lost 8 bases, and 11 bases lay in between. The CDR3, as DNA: TGTGCCAGCAGCGTAGACCAGGGTGACGAAAAACTGTTTTTT. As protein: CASSVDQGDEKLFF.

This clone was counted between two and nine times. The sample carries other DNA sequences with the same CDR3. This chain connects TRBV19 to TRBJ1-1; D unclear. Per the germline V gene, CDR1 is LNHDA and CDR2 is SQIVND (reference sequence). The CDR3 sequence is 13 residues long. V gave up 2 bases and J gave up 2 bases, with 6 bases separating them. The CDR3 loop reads CASSIQVNTEAFF. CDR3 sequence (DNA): TGTGCCAGTAGTATACAGGTAAACACTGAAGCTTTCTTT. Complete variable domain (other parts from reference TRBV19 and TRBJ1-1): DGGITQSPKYLFRKEGQNVTLSCEQNLNHDAMYWYRQDPGQGLRLIYYSQIVNDFQKGDIAEGYSVSREKKESFPLTVTSAQKNPTAFYLCASSIQVNTEAFFGQGTRLTVV.

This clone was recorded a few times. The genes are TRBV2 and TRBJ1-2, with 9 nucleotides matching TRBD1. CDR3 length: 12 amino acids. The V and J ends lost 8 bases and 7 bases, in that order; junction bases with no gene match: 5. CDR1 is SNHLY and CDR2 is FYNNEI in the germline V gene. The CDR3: CASRTGETGYTF. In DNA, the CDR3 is TGTGCCAGCCGGACAGGGGAGACTGGCTACACCTTC.

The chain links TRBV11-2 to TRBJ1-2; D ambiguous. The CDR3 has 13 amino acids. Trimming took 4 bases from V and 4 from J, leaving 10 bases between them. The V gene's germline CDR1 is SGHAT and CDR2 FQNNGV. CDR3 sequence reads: CASSYGRIYGYTF. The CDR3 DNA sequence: TGTGCCAGCAGCTACGGGAGAATCTATGGCTACACCTTC.

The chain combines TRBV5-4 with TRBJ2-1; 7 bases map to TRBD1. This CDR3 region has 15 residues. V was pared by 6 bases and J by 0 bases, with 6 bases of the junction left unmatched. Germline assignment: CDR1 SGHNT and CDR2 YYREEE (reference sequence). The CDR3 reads CASTRTGNSYNEQFF. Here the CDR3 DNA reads TGTGCCAGCACCCGGACAGGTAACTCCTACAATGAGCAGTTCTTC. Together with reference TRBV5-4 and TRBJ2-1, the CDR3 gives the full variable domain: ETGVTQSPTHLIKTRGQQVTLRCSSQSGHNTVSWYQQALGQGPQFIFQYYREEENGRGNFPPRFSGLQFPNYSSELNVNALELDDSALYLCASTRTGNSYNEQFFGPGTRLTVL.

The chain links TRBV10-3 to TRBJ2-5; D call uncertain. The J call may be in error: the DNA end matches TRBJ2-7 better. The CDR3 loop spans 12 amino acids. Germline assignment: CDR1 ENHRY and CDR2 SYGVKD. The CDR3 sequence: CAISEADYEQYF. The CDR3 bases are TGTGCCATCAGTGAGGCTGACTACGAGCAGTACTTC.

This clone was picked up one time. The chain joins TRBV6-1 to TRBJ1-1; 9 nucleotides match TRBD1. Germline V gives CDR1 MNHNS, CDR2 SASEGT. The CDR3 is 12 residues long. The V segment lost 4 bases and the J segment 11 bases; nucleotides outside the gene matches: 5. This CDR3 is CASSGGTGMAFF. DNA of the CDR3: TGTGCCAGCAGTGGGGGGACAGGGATGGCTTTCTTT.

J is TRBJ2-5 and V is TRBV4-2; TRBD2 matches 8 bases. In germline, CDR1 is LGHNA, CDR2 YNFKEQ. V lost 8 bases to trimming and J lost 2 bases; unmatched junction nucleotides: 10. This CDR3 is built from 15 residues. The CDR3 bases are TGTGCCAGCTCCCCCTTACTAGCGGAACAAGAGACCCAGTACTTC. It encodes CASSPLLAEQETQYF.

This CDR3 reads CAWSEGDNSPLHF. The CDR3 bases are TGTGCCTGGAGTGAAGGGGATAATTCACCCCTCCACTTT. This chain links TRBV30 with TRBJ1-6, with D perhaps TRBD1 (5 bases). V gave up 1 base and J gave up 5 bases, with 6 bases separating them. The CDR3 covers 13 residues. The germline V gene has CDR1 GTSNPN and CDR2 SVGIG (reference sequence).

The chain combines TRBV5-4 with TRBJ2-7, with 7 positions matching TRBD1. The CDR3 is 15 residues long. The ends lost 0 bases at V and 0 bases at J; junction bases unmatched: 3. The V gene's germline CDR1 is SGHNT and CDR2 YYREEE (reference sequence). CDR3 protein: CASSLEGQFSYEQYF. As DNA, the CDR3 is TGTGCCAGCAGCTTGGAGGGACAGTTCTCCTACGAGCAGTACTTC.